Listed below are T cell receptor beta chains from one sample, sequenced in a study of blood T cell repertoires in COVID-19. Profiled with immunoSEQ multiplex PCR; TCRdb holds only in-frame clones, not every one. This sample has a few hundred thousand clones, with approximately 81% found just once. The sample consisted of peripheral blood. All receptors come from a woman between 18 and 30 years old with acute or convalescent COVID-19. The CDR3 runs from the conserved cysteine through the conserved F or W. D genes are given only for firm matches. Clone size, where shown, is once, few, many, or a class for clones that have expanded.

j_call | clone_size | d_call | v_call | cdr3_aa | cdr3_nt
TRBJ2-5 | once | TRBD2 | TRBV5-5 | CASSFGTSGGETQYF | TGTGCCAGCAGCTTTGGGACTAGCGGGGGAGAGACCCAGTACTTC
TRBJ1-1 | - | - | TRBV7-3 | CASSSGAEAFF | TGTGCCAGCAGCTCGGGGGCTGAAGCTTTCTTT
TRBJ1-1 | - | - | TRBV10-3 | CAIRATGYTEAFF | TGTGCCATCAGGGCTACAGGGTACACTGAAGCTTTCTTT
TRBJ1-1 | - | - | TRBV4-2 | CASSQDQVDTEAFF | TGTGCCAGCAGCCAAGATCAGGTGGACACTGAAGCTTTCTTT
TRBJ2-1 | once | - | TRBV19 | CASSIHSSNNEQFF | TGTGCCAGTAGTATCCACTCCTCTAACAATGAGCAGTTCTTC
TRBJ2-1 | - | TRBD2 | TRBV11-2 | CASSFSGAVYNEQFF | TGTGCCAGCAGCTTTAGCGGGGCGGTCTACAATGAGCAGTTCTTC
TRBJ2-7 | once | - | TRBV9 | CASSPRGAAYEQYF | TGTGCCAGCAGCCCCCGAGGAGCAGCGTACGAGCAGTACTTC
TRBJ2-1 | - | TRBD2 | TRBV27 | CASTSGSSYNEQFF | TGTGCCAGCACTAGCGGGTCCTCCTACAATGAGCAGTTCTTC
TRBJ2-5 | - | - | TRBV6-5 | CASSYWASWETQYF | TGTGCCAGCAGTTACTGGGCTAGCTGGGAGACCCAGTACTTC
TRBJ2-3 | once | - | TRBV7-3 | CASSLRAHSDTQYF | TGTGCCAGCAGCTTAAGGGCCCACTCAGATACGCAGTATTTT
TRBJ2-5 | - | - | TRBV7-9 | CASSPLPVKETQYF | TGTGCCAGCAGCCCCTTACCGGTGAAAGAGACCCAGTACTTC
TRBJ2-7 | - | TRBD1 | TRBV2 | CASTPGQGARAGIYEQYF | TGTGCCAGCACGCCGGGACAGGGGGCGAGAGCGGGCATCTACGAGCAGTACTTC
TRBJ2-7 | - | - | TRBV28 | CASSPRTQLYEQYF | TGTGCCAGCAGCCCCAGGACACAACTCTACGAGCAGTACTTC
TRBJ1-2 | - | TRBD1 | TRBV7-2 | CASSYSYRGGYTF | TGTGCCAGCAGCTACTCATACAGGGGTGGCTACACCTTC
TRBJ1-2 | - | - | TRBV10-2 | CASSAPPRGDYGYTF | TGCGCCAGCAGTGCCCCCCCCAGGGGAGACTATGGCTACACCTTC
TRBJ1-4 | - | TRBD1 | TRBV28 | CGGQVRDEKLFF | TGTGGGGGACAGGTAAGAGATGAAAAACTGTTTTTT
TRBJ2-3 | - | TRBD2 | TRBV6-4 | CASSATSGPTDTQYF | TGTGCCAGCAGTGCAACTAGCGGGCCCACAGATACGCAGTATTTT
TRBJ1-3 | - | - | TRBV9 | CASSVGGGSGNTIYF | TGTGCCAGCAGCGTAGGAGGAGGGAGCGGAAACACCATATATTTT
TRBJ2-7 | once | TRBD1 | TRBV6-5 | CASSYSGGQGPYEQYF | TGTGCCAGCAGTTACTCCGGCGGACAGGGCCCCTACGAGCAGTACTTC
TRBJ1-1 | - | TRBD1 | TRBV27 | CASSDPTGGGRTEAFF | TGTGCCAGCAGTGACCCGACAGGGGGAGGTAGGACTGAAGCTTTCTTT
TRBJ2-7 | - | - | TRBV5-4 | CASSFVEALSHEQYF | TGTGCCAGCAGCTTCGTTGAGGCTCTTAGCCACGAGCAGTACTTC
TRBJ2-3 | few | TRBD1 | TRBV7-9 | CASSSGTGRTHTQYF | TGTGCCAGCAGCTCCGGGACAGGGAGGACTCATACGCAGTATTTT
TRBJ2-7 | - | - | TRBV28 | CASSLTASYEQYF | TGTGCCAGCAGTCTGACAGCTTCCTACGAGCAGTACTTC
TRBJ2-3 | - | - | TRBV4-1 | CASSQDVRARYF | TGCGCCAGCAGCCAAGATGTCCGAGCTCGGTATTTT
TRBJ2-1 | - | TRBD2 | TRBV7-8 | CASSYFSGGGSYNEQFF | TGTGCCAGCAGCTACTTTAGCGGGGGCGGCTCCTACAATGAGCAGTTCTTC
TRBJ2-4 | - | - | TRBV5-1 | CASSFDTAKNIQYF | TGCGCCAGCAGCTTCGACACCGCCAAAAACATTCAGTACTTC
TRBJ1-5 | - | TRBD1 | TRBV7-8 | CASSFDTGVQPQHF | TGTGCCAGCAGCTTCGACACAGGGGTTCAGCCCCAGCATTTT
TRBJ1-1 | once | - | TRBV27 | CASRRDDLNTEAFF | TGTGCCAGCAGGAGGGATGATTTGAACACTGAAGCTTTCTTT
TRBJ2-3 | - | TRBD2 | TRBV7-2 | CASSLMASGTSDTQYF | TGTGCCAGCAGCTTAATGGCTAGCGGAACTTCAGATACGCAGTATTTT
TRBJ1-2 | - | - | TRBV4-1 | CASSQQSLGYGYTF | TGCGCCAGCAGCCAACAATCTCTCGGCTATGGCTACACCTTC
TRBJ2-7 | - | TRBD1 | TRBV30 | CAWSVLRGLDEQYF | TGTGCCTGGAGTGTACTCAGGGGGCTCGACGAGCAGTACTTC
TRBJ2-7 | - | TRBD2 | TRBV6-2/TRBV6-3 | CASSYSFGLAARGSYEQYF | TGTGCCAGCAGTTACTCGTTTGGACTAGCGGCCAGGGGCTCCTACGAGCAGTACTTC
TRBJ1-6 | - | - | TRBV9 | CASSVGRAQGSPLHF | TGTGCCAGCAGCGTAGGTCGGGCACAGGGATCACCCCTCCACTTT
TRBJ1-4 | - | TRBD1 | TRBV5-1 | CASSSPPDRLATNEKLFF | TGCGCCAGCAGCTCCCCTCCGGACAGGTTGGCAACTAATGAAAAACTGTTTTTT
TRBJ1-3 | once | - | TRBV12-3/TRBV12-4 | CASPRGVGNTIYF | TGTGCCAGCCCCAGGGGAGTCGGAAACACCATATATTTT
TRBJ1-1 | - | - | TRBV7-9 | CASSPRGDRATEAFF | TGTGCCAGCAGCCCTCGGGGGGACCGCGCCACTGAAGCTTTCTTT
TRBJ2-6 | - | TRBD1 | TRBV28 | CASSLTGTGGANVLTF | TGTGCCAGCAGTCTTACCGGGACAGGTGGGGCCAACGTCCTGACTTTC
TRBJ1-3 | - | - | TRBV5-4 | CASSLASDSSGNTIYF | TGTGCCAGCAGCTTGGCCAGCGACAGCTCTGGAAACACCATATATTTT
TRBJ1-1 | - | - | TRBV28 | CASSSLAMNTEAFF | TGTGCCAGCAGTTCCCTCGCTATGAACACTGAAGCTTTCTTT
TRBJ1-1 | - | - | TRBV19 | CASSLNTEAFF | TGTGCCAGTAGTTTAAACACTGAAGCTTTCTTT
TRBJ2-7 | - | TRBD2 | TRBV12-5 | CASGLDRLRGLAGVEQYF | TGTGCTAGTGGTTTGGACAGGCTTCGGGGACTAGCGGGAGTCGAGCAGTACTTC
TRBJ1-1 | - | - | TRBV19 | CASSPGRTEAFF | TGTGCCAGTAGTCCGGGAAGGACTGAAGCTTTCTTT